This TCR beta chain was documented in a study of tumor and adjacent non-tumor tissue in lung cancer. About the study: Samples averaged around 3.9 million productive TCRbeta reads each.

A note on this clonotype: At one end, the junction sequence differs from germline, possibly due to a read error.

RNA was extracted from bulk tissue without any cell sorting. This non-tumor lung sample came from over 3 cm beyond the tumor edge. TCRbeta libraries were built with three rounds of nested PCR, modified from ARM-PCR. MiXCR, applied by TCRdb to the multiplex PCR reads, yields one record per CDR3 protein. The data show roughly 82,000 distinct CDR3 sequences, around three quarters seen once. The CDR3 has 15 amino acids. The germline gives CDR1 MNHNS, CDR2 SASEGT. Sequenced material: distant non-tumor lung tissue. This clonotype was sampled from a woman between 50 and 59 years old with non-small cell lung cancer. The chain joins TRBV6-1 to TRBJ2-1; either TRBD1 or TRBD2 may supply D (5 bases each). The CDR3 DNA is TGTGCCAACAGTTTCGGGACGAGCGGATACAATGAGCAGTTCTTC. Protein: CANSFGTSGYNEQFF.